The rows below give T cell receptor beta chains drawn from one sample of a study of identical twins. TCRdb reanalysed the 5' RACE reads using MiXCR and keeps one entry per CDR3 protein. Altogether hundreds of thousands of distinct CDR3 sequences are present, approximately 13% being singletons, with the ten largest covering about 1.5%. This sample also appeared in a second study, on yellow fever vaccine responses in identical twins.

Sequenced: PBMCs. The receptors shown here come from a young woman in good health. The CDR3 runs from the conserved cysteine through the conserved F or W. Each record gives: D gene, clone size, J gene, V gene, CDR3 protein, CDR3 DNA. A D gene is named only where the DNA matches it firmly. A row's size may be missing; if present it is once, few, many or a size class.

>NA|NA|TRBJ1-2|TRBV2
CASSERPGEGYTF
TGTGCCAGCAGTGAAAGGCCAGGGGAAGGCTACACCTTC
>NA|few|TRBJ1-1|TRBV11-1
CASSLPPWADESMNTEAFF
TGTGCCAGCAGCCTCCCCCCCTGGGCAGACGAGAGCATGAACACTGAAGCTTTCTTT
>TRBD2|NA|TRBJ2-3|TRBV20-1
CCARDSGGAWDTQYF
TGCTGTGCTAGAGATAGCGGGGGGGCCTGGGATACGCAGTATTTT
>NA|many|TRBJ2-1|TRBV5-1
CASRSRGVSPNEQFF
TGCGCCAGCAGGTCGAGGGGCGTTTCCCCGAATGAGCAGTTCTTC
>TRBD1|NA|TRBJ1-4|TRBV5-5
CASSPGQTFEKLFF
TGTGCCAGCAGCCCGGGACAGACATTTGAAAAACTGTTTTTT
>NA|few|TRBJ1-5|TRBV6-5
CASSYGRGLQPQHF
TGTGCCAGCAGTTATGGGAGGGGTTTGCAGCCCCAGCATTTT
>NA|few|TRBJ1-2|TRBV6-4
CASSPGRYYGYTF
TGTGCCAGCAGTCCGGGACGGTATTATGGCTACACCTTC
>TRBD1|many|TRBJ1-5|TRBV12-3/TRBV12-4
CASSLGDRAQPQHF
TGTGCCAGCAGCCTAGGGGACAGGGCGCAGCCCCAGCATTTT
>NA|many|TRBJ1-4|TRBV7-9
CASSQQGEKLFF
TGTGCCAGCTCCCAGCAGGGGGAAAAACTGTTTTTT
>NA|many|TRBJ1-1|TRBV4-2
CASSQETGNTEAFF
TGTGCCAGCAGCCAAGAAACGGGTAACACTGAAGCTTTCTTT
>NA|few|TRBJ2-7|TRBV3-1
CASSQDFSDWTYEQYF
TGTGCCAGCAGCCAAGATTTTTCGGACTGGACCTACGAGCAGTACTTC
>TRBD2|few|TRBJ2-7|TRBV20-1
CSARSRTSGRSYEQYF
TGCAGTGCTAGATCTCGGACTAGCGGGAGGAGCTACGAGCAGTACTTC
>NA|many|TRBJ1-1|TRBV12-3/TRBV12-4
CASSSGGGRLAGTEAFF
TGTGCCAGCAGTTCAGGCGGGGGCCGCCTAGCGGGCACTGAAGCTTTCTTT
>NA|few|TRBJ2-1|TRBV3-1
CASSQGSPGLVYNEQFF
TGTGCCAGCAGCCAAGGATCCCCAGGGTTGGTCTACAATGAGCAGTTCTTC
>TRBD1|few|TRBJ1-5|TRBV20-1
CSAREPVRTGDQPQHF
TGCAGTGCTAGAGAACCGGTTCGCACAGGGGATCAGCCCCAGCATTTT
>TRBD2|many|TRBJ2-1|TRBV5-1
CASSLALAGPTYNEQFF
TGCGCCAGCAGCTTGGCCTTAGCGGGACCCACCTACAATGAGCAGTTCTTC
>NA|NA|TRBJ1-1|TRBV7-9
CAIGLVKAEAFF
TGTGCCATCGGGCTGGTGAAGGCCGAAGCTTTCTTT
>TRBD2|many|TRBJ2-7|TRBV29-1
CSVGTSGRNEQYF
TGCAGCGTGGGGACTAGCGGGAGGAACGAGCAGTACTTC
>NA|NA|TRBJ2-2|TRBV6-2/TRBV6-3
CASDNLPTGELFF
TGTGCCAGCGACAACCTCCCCACCGGGGAGCTGTTTTTT
>NA|NA|TRBJ2-7|TRBV9
CASSVAQGGYEQYF
TGTGCCAGCAGCGTAGCACAGGGTGGCTACGAGCAGTACTTC
>NA|many|TRBJ1-2|TRBV7-9
CASSRTGLANYGYTF
TGTGCCAGCAGCCGCACAGGGCTAGCTAACTATGGCTACACCTTC